This TCR beta chain was identified in a study of post-analysis software for immune sequencing data (dated by TCRdb to about 2015). A note on the overall study: Relapsing-remitting, secondary progressive and progressive-relapsing multiple sclerosis were recorded as disease courses, and subtype annotation was lacking for some patients. The patient repertoires were compared against 11 previously published healthy control repertoires obtained from donors aged about 6 to 28 years. A subset of samples was prepared in parallel using single-end sample barcoding, then pooled and co-amplified after Illumina adapter ligation. The investigation overall reported the following: Multiple sclerosis patients had significantly lower normalized Chao1 diversity than controls, a result that suggests substantial peripheral T-cell clonal expansion. Significantly higher frequencies in patients than in controls were found for a few TRBV segments, including TRBV5-6, TRBV5-1 and TRBV20-1. Direct clustering with F measure revealed strong co-clustering of samples prepared in the same batch, which led to a batch-effect correction. The multiple sclerosis patient group was slightly younger than the control group.

The method was PCR. Sequenced using an Illumina HiSeq 2500. To reduce PCR and sequencing biases, unique molecular identifiers were incorporated into the TCR beta cDNA libraries. Every 1 to 10 million input T cells yielded approximately 500,000 cDNA molecules, meaning each molecule approximated one T cell. The patient libraries were prepared and sequenced using the same protocol as the earlier healthy control dataset. Samples belonging to the same batch were prepared together, multiplexed and sequenced on a shared HiSeq lane. Regarding the original processing steps: Raw barcoded reads were processed with MIGEC, and single-read molecular identifier groups were discarded before consensus assembly and CDR3 extraction. Clonotype tables were post-analysed with VDJtools, normalizing diversity by down-sampling all datasets to the smallest sample size. In repertoire overlap clustering, CDR3 amino acid sequences, but not nucleotide sequences, were matched to correct batch-related cross-sample contamination. The public reads were quality trimmed at Q25 with fastp and then assembled into clones with MiXCR by TCRdb, keeping productive beta chains. One record per CDR3 amino acid sequence lists the most common genes and DNA. TCRdb assigned the V and J calls; the authors' analysis was not used. The sample table holds hundreds of thousands of distinct CDR3 sequences, of which about 44% were seen once. In total, the top ten clones hold under 2% of the sample.

TCR beta repertoires were profiled from peripheral blood of about a dozen young patients with multiple sclerosis to demonstrate the VDJtools post-analysis software. The multiple sclerosis patients were children and adolescents ranging in age from roughly 6 to 15 years. Relative to germline, V is 0 bases shorter and J is 3 bases shorter, with 12 bases between their ends. The CDR3, cysteine through phenylalanine, is 14 amino acids long. Only the CDR3 portion is preserved as DNA: 42 bases, with reading frame beginning at the first base. As encoded in the germline V gene, CDR1 is SQVTM while CDR2 is ANQGSEA. Comment on this clonotype: No cognate antigen has been identified for it. No qualities accompany the bases; no much larger clone lies one base away.

Specimen: blood. This sequence uses TRBV29-1 and TRBJ2-7; the D gene assignment is ambiguous. The sequence derives from a girl aged 5-17 years with multiple sclerosis. The nucleotides are TGCAGCGTTGAAGATCGTGTGGGTAACTACGAGCAGTACTTC. This sequence encodes CSVEDRVGNYEQYF.